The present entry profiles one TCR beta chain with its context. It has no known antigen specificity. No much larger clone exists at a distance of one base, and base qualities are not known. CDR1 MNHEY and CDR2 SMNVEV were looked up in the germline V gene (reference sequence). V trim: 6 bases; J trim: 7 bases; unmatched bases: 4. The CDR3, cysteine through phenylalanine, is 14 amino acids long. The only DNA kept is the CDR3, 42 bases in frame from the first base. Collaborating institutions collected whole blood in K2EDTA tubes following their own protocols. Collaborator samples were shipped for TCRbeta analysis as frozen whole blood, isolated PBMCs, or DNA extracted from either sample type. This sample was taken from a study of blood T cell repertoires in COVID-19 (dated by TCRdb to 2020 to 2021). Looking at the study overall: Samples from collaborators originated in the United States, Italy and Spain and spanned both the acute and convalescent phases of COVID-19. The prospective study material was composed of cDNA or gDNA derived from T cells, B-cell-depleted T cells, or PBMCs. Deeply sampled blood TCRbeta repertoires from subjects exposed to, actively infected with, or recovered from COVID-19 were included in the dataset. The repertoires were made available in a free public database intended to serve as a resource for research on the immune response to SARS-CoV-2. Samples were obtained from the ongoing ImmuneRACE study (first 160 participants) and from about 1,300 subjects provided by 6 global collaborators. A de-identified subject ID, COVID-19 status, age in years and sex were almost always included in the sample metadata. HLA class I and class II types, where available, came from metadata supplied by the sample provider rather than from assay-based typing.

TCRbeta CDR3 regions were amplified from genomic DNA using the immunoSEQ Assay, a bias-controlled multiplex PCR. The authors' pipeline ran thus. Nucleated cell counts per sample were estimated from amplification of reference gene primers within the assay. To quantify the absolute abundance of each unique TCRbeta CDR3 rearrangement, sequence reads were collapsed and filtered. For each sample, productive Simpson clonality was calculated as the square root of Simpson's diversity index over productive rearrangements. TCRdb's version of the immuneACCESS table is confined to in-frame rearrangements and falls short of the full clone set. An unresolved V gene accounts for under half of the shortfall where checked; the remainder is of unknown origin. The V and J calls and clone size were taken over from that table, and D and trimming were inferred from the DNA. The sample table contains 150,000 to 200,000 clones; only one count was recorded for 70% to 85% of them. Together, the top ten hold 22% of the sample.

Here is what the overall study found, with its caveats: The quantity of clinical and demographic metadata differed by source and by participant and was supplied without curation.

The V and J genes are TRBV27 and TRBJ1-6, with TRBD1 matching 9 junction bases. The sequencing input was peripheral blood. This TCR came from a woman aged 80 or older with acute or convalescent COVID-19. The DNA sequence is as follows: TGTGCCAGCAGCCTCGGGACAGGGAATTCACCCCTCCACTTT. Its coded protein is CASSLGTGNSPLHF.